This passage covers 8 T cell receptor beta chains from one sample sequenced in a study of tumor-infiltrating lymphocytes in localized non-small cell lung cancer. TCRdb's table, derived via immunoSEQ multiplex PCR, lists solely in-frame clones and lacks some. The table lists around 14,000 clones, roughly 80% of them singletons. Source material: lung tumor tissue. The receptor set was obtained from a human donor with non-small cell lung cancer.

DNA for the CDR3: TGTGCCATCAGCCAAGAGCGGGACCCGGGAGAGACCCAGTACTTC. This translates into CAISQERDPGETQYF. V and J are TRBV10-3 and TRBJ2-5; 7 nucleotides align to TRBD2. This CDR3 region has 15 residues. From germline, CDR1 is ENHRY and CDR2 SYGVKD. J lost 4 bases, V lost 6 bases, and 11 bases had no gene match.

This sequence joins TRBV10-2 and TRBJ1-5; no reliable D call. Trimming took 3 bases from V and 1 from J, leaving 4 bases between them. In germline, CDR1 is WSHSY, CDR2 SAAADI. This CDR3 has 13 residues. The CDR3, as DNA: TGCGCCAGCAGTGAAGGCAGCAATCAGCCCCAGCATTTT. This encodes CASSEGSNQPQHF.

This chain links TRBV5-4 with TRBJ2-5, with 11 nucleotides matching TRBD2. The V segment lost 4 bases and the J segment 4 bases; nucleotides outside the gene matches: 6. CDR1 SGHNT and CDR2 YYREEE come from the germline V gene (reference sequence). The CDR3 has 15 residues. The CDR3 region is CASSPTGTSGETQYF. CDR3 in DNA: TGTGCCAGCAGCCCAACCGGGACTAGCGGAGAGACCCAGTACTTC.

This chain links TRBV9 with TRBJ2-3, with TRBD1 identical over 9 bases. Germline assignment: CDR1 SGDLS and CDR2 YYNGEE. J gave up 4 bases and V 0 bases, and 9 bases lay outside the gene matches. The CDR3 contains 17 residues. The CDR3 coding sequence is TGTGCCAGCAGCGTAGTGGTGGGACAGGGAGCATCAGATACGCAGTATTTT. Protein sequence: CASSVVVGQGASDTQYF.

This chain links TRBV7-3 with TRBJ1-1, with D hard to call. The CDR3 has 13 residues. V was cut by 4 bases and J by 2 bases, with 8 bases left in between. Germline CDR1 and CDR2: SGHTA and FQGTGA. CDR3 protein: CASSSGRNTEAFF. CDR3 DNA sequence: TGTGCCAGCAGCTCCGGGAGAAACACTGAAGCTTTCTTT.

J is TRBJ2-7 and V is TRBV6-5; perhaps D is TRBD1 or TRBD2 (5 bases each). The CDR3 has 14 residues. Germline V gives CDR1 MNHEY, CDR2 SVGAGI. V lost 5 bases to trimming and J lost 6 bases, with 17 bases between them. The CDR3 loop is CASSLGTIGTEQYF. The CDR3 DNA is TGTGCCAGCAGTCTTGGGACCATCGGGACCGAGCAGTACTTC.

The V and J genes are TRBV4-1 and TRBJ2-2; tentatively, D is TRBD1 (6 bases). CDR3 size: 14 residues. V was shortened by 3 bases and J by 2 bases, with 7 bases between the two germline ends. Germline V gives CDR1 MGHRA, CDR2 YSYEKL. CDR3 DNA sequence: TGCGCCAGCAGCCAGGACAGCAACACCGGGGAGCTGTTTTTT. Translating gives CASSQDSNTGELFF.

This clone occurred a few times. The CDR3 region is CASSFILAAFDSYNEQFF. In DNA form, the CDR3 reads TGTGCCAGCAGCTTTATTTTAGCGGCTTTCGACTCCTACAATGAGCAGTTCTTC. The chain is built from TRBV5-5 and TRBJ2-1, with D possibly being TRBD2 (6 bases). The CDR3 is made up of 18 amino acids. V was trimmed by 2 bases and J by 0 bases, leaving 18 bases between them. Germline V gene sequence: CDR1 SGHKS, CDR2 YYEKEE (reference sequence).